The sequence of this TCR beta chain was determined in a study of blood T cell repertoires in COVID-19. Some clones are missing from TCRdb's copy, which holds only in-frame ones; the method was immunoSEQ multiplex PCR. This table has about 310,000 clones, 70% to 90% appearing once. Germline V CDR1 and CDR2: LGHDT, YNNKEL (reference sequence). The CDR3 length is 13 residues. J was trimmed by 4 bases and V by 4 bases; bases with no gene match: 1. This TCR was recovered from a woman between 40 and 50 years old who had recovered from COVID-19. Sequences were obtained from PBMCs or T cells enriched from blood (not recorded which). V is TRBV3-1 (or the pseudogene TRBV3-2) and J is TRBJ1-5; 7 bases fit TRBD1. The CDR3 reads CASSRQGNQPQHF. Written as DNA, the CDR3 is TGTGCCAGCAGCCGACAGGGAAATCAGCCCCAGCATTTT.